These 28 T cell receptor beta chains share one sample of origin, sequenced in a study of patients and donors after allogeneic stem cell transplantation. One entry per CDR3 protein results from TCRdb running MiXCR on the RT-PCR reads. The data hold about 100,000 distinct CDR3 sequences, with 35% observed a single time. The sample consisted of blood, either unsorted or a sorted T cell fraction (not recorded which). These receptors came from a human donor who was either an allogeneic HSCT recipient or a stem cell or donor lymphocyte infusion donor (not recorded which). It is not recorded whose cells these are; they may come from a transplant donor.

This chain uses TRBV20-1 with TRBJ2-1, with TRBD2 identical over 10 bases. The CDR3 is 15 amino acids. J lost 8 bases, V lost 5 bases, and 12 bases had no gene match. Germline loops: CDR1 DFQATT, CDR2 SNEGSKA (reference sequence). The CDR3 DNA is TGCAGTGCTCCCACCGGGACTAGCGTAGGTCATGAGCAGTTCTTC. As protein: CSAPTGTSVGHEQFF.

The chain uses TRBV24-1 and TRBJ2-3, with D possibly being TRBD1 or TRBD2 (6 bases each). With 9 bases removed from V and 3 bases from J, the gap between germline ends came to 12 bases. The CDR3 contains 13 residues. Germline CDR1 is KGHDR and CDR2 is SFDVKD. The CDR3 reads CATARGGTDTQYF. The DNA for the CDR3 is TGTGCCACCGCCAGGGGAGGAACAGATACGCAGTATTTT.

There are a few counts of this clonotype. The chain links TRBV4-2 to TRBJ1-1; unclear D gene. V shed 3 bases and J shed 10 bases, with 21 bases lying between them. This CDR3 is built from 15 residues. The germline CDR1 and CDR2 sequences are LGHNA and YNFKEQ. CDR3 loop: CASSQSSGPRWGAFF. The CDR3 region has the DNA TGTGCCAGCAGCCAGTCGTCCGGGCCCCGGTGGGGAGCTTTCTTT.

This clonotype has a count of ten or more. The chain recombines TRBV29-1 with TRBJ1-1; D unresolved. The germline V gene encodes CDR1 SQVTM and CDR2 ANQGSEA. The CDR3 extends over 11 amino acids. V shed 2 bases and J shed 1 base, with 2 bases lying between them. CDR3 sequence reads: CSVEKNTEAFF. The DNA of the CDR3 is TGCAGCGTTGAAAAGAACACTGAAGCTTTCTTT.

Here the CDR3 DNA reads TGCAGTGCTAGGGTGGGACAGGGGGCGCGAGGTCAGCCCCAGCATTTT. The encoded protein is CSARVGQGARGQPQHF. The rearrangement links TRBV20-1 to TRBJ1-5; 12 nucleotides agree with TRBD1. CDR1 is DFQATT, CDR2 SNEGSKA, per germline (reference sequence). This CDR3 contains 16 residues. With V trimmed by 3 bases and J by 6 bases, 9 bases remained unmatched.

This clonotype was observed once. The chain couples TRBV7-2 to TRBJ2-5; D is possibly TRBD1 (5 bases). Germline CDR1 SGHTA, CDR2 FQGNSA. The V and J ends lost 1 base and 6 bases respectively, with 9 bases between them. CDR3 size: 13 residues. DNA of the CDR3: TGTGCCAGCAGCTTAGTAGGGGCCCAGACCCAGTACTTC. It is translated as CASSLVGAQTQYF.

The chain recombines TRBV5-1 with TRBJ2-1; 7 bases agree with TRBD1. The CDR3 sequence is 17 residues long. The germline V gene encodes CDR1 SGHRS and CDR2 YFSETQ. With 4 bases clipped from V and 0 bases from J, the junction kept 10 bases outside the gene matches. Here the CDR3 DNA reads TGCGCCAGCAGCGGGGGACAGTCTCCCTACTCCTACAATGAGCAGTTCTTC. This gives the protein CASSGGQSPYSYNEQFF.

V usage is TRBV29-1 and J usage is TRBJ2-1; 9 nucleotides line up with TRBD2. The CDR3 is 14 amino acids. The germline CDR1 and CDR2 sequences are SQVTM and ANQGSEA. V dropped 7 bases and J dropped 0; count of bases not matched to a gene: 4. CDR3 coding DNA: TGCAGCGCAGGACTAGCGAGCTCCTACAATGAGCAGTTCTTC. Protein sequence: CSAGLASSYNEQFF.

V and J are TRBV7-9 and TRBJ2-7; 9 nucleotides match TRBD2. The V segment lost 6 bases and the J segment 6 bases; nucleotides outside the gene matches: 9. Germline loops: CDR1 SEHNR, CDR2 FQNEAQ (reference sequence). This CDR3 comprises 14 residues. This CDR3 is CASRSGLAPGEQYF. The DNA for the CDR3 is TGTGCCAGCAGGTCGGGACTAGCACCCGGCGAGCAGTACTTC.

The chain carries TRBV4-2 and TRBJ2-1; 11 positions match TRBD2. After removal of 4 bases from V and 1 base from J, the junction contained 21 bases not matched to a gene. The V gene's germline CDR1 is LGHNA and CDR2 YNFKEQ. The CDR3 is made up of 22 amino acids. For the CDR3, the DNA is TGTGCCAGCAGCCTCTCATTAGGACTAGCGGGTACAGGAGTTAAGTCCTACAATGAGCAGTTCTTC. Its translation is CASSLSLGLAGTGVKSYNEQFF.

This clonotype has just a few counts. CDR3 nucleotides: TGTGCCAGCAGCCGCCGGACACCCACAGATACGCAGTATTTT. It codes for CASSRRTPTDTQYF. This rearrangement joins TRBV7-2 to TRBJ2-3; D perhaps matches TRBD1 (5 bases). Trimming cost V 5 bases and J 2 bases, with 11 bases left between them. Per the germline V gene, CDR1 is SGHTA and CDR2 is FQGNSA. The CDR3 contains 14 residues.

This clonotype was recorded a few times. The chain carries TRBV15 and TRBJ1-2; D is undetermined. The V gene's germline CDR1 is LNHNV and CDR2 YYDKDF (reference sequence). The CDR3 sequence is 13 residues long. Trimming cost V 2 bases and J 8 bases, with 12 bases left between them. The CDR3 DNA reads TGTGCCACCAGCAGACGTCCCGGGGTCGGCTACACCTTC. Encoded protein: CATSRRPGVGYTF.

This clonotype was recorded at least ten times. This CDR3 reads CASSYAGTHQPQHF. Written as DNA, the CDR3 is TGTGCCAGCAGTTACGCAGGGACCCATCAGCCCCAGCATTTT. The rearrangement joins TRBV6-2 or TRBV6-3 to TRBJ1-5; weak D call: TRBD1 (5 bases). From germline, CDR1 is MNHEY and CDR2 SVGEGT. The CDR3 length is 14 residues. With 2 bases removed from V and 5 bases from J, the gap between germline ends came to 10 bases.

V gene TRBV7-2 combines with J gene TRBJ1-1; D is unresolved. With 6 bases removed from V and 3 bases from J, the gap between germline ends came to 11 bases. The germline gives CDR1 SGHTA, CDR2 FQGNSA. The CDR3 extends over 13 amino acids. CDR3 residues: CASRSESYTEAFF. The CDR3 nucleotides read TGTGCCAGCAGAAGCGAGAGTTACACTGAAGCTTTCTTT.

This clonotype was seen a handful of times. This chain uses TRBV7-2 with TRBJ1-4; the D is unclear. This CDR3 is built from 17 residues. V dropped 4 bases and J dropped 7 bases, with 22 bases sitting between them. Per the germline V gene, CDR1 is SGHTA and CDR2 is FQGNSA. CDR3 sequence (DNA): TGTGCCAGCAGCTCACCCCCCTCTAGGTCTCTCGTTGAAAAACTGTTTTTT. Translating it yields CASSSPPSRSLVEKLFF.

The genes are TRBV7-2 and TRBJ2-3; no firm D call. Per the germline V gene, CDR1 is SGHTA and CDR2 is FQGNSA. The germline V and J ends were trimmed by 3 bases and 1 base, with 11 bases remaining between them. This CDR3 region has 15 residues. CDR3 nucleotides: TGTGCCAGCAGCTTTGGTCCCCCGGGCACAGATACGCAGTATTTT. It encodes CASSFGPPGTDTQYF.

V usage is TRBV18 and J usage is TRBJ1-3; D gene ambiguous. The CDR3 has 14 residues. CDR1 is KGHSH and CDR2 is LQKENI in the germline V gene. V was clipped by 3 bases and J by 0 bases, with 6 bases between them. CDR3 in DNA: TGTGCCAGCTCACCCCTGGGCTCTGGAAACACCATATATTTT. Translation: CASSPLGSGNTIYF.

J is TRBJ1-5 and V is TRBV15, with a weak D call TRBD1 (5 bases). The CDR3 is 16 residues long. V was pared by 4 bases and J by 3 bases, with 16 bases between. The V gene's germline CDR1 is LNHNV and CDR2 YYDKDF (reference sequence). The CDR3 DNA follows: TGTGCCACCAGCAAAGTCCTGGGGGGAAACAATCAGCCCCAGCATTTT. Its protein is CATSKVLGGNNQPQHF.

This clonotype was seen more than once but under ten times. CDR3 in amino acids: CASSASLGQGTYNEQFF. The CDR3 nucleotides are TGTGCCAGCAGTGCCTCCTTGGGACAGGGAACCTACAATGAGCAGTTCTTC. This chain joins TRBV12-3 or TRBV12-4 and TRBJ2-1, with 9 bases aligning to TRBD1. Unmatched junction bases numbered 10, after V lost 5 bases and J lost 2 bases. CDR3 size: 17 residues.

In its sample, this clonotype was seen a few times. The rearrangement links TRBV10-3 to TRBJ2-5; 7 bases fit TRBD2. The CDR3 is 12 residues long. J gave up 4 bases and V 4 bases, and 0 bases lay outside the gene matches. Germline V gives CDR1 ENHRY, CDR2 SYGVKD. The CDR3 protein is CAISGGGETQYF. The CDR3 coding sequence is TGTGCCATCAGTGGGGGGGGAGAGACCCAGTACTTC.

This clonotype has a count of ten or more. The gene calls are TRBV5-1 and TRBJ2-5; TRBD1 matches at 9 bases. In germline, CDR1 is SGHRS, CDR2 YFSETQ. This CDR3 spans 16 amino acids. The V segment lost 3 bases and the J segment 4 bases; nucleotides outside the gene matches: 10. The CDR3: CASSSEPQGAGETQYF. The CDR3 DNA reads TGCGCCAGCAGCTCCGAACCACAGGGGGCTGGAGAGACCCAGTACTTC.

This clonotype was counted only a few times. The chain links TRBV29-1 to TRBJ1-2; D not resolved. With 8 bases removed from V and 4 bases from J, the gap between germline ends came to 14 bases. The CDR3 covers 12 residues. Germline-derived CDR1 and CDR2 are SQVTM and ANQGSEA. The CDR3 DNA follows: TGCAGCTCTGAATCAGTGCCCTATGGCTACACCTTC. It specifies CSSESVPYGYTF.

This chain links TRBV6-5 with TRBJ2-3, with D unresolved. Trimming stripped 4 bases from V and 0 bases from J, with 8 bases between. The CDR3 is 14 residues long. Germline CDR1 is MNHEY and CDR2 is SVGAGI. This CDR3 reads CASSFWGSTDTQYF. CDR3 nucleotides: TGTGCCAGCAGTTTTTGGGGAAGCACAGATACGCAGTATTTT.

The chain employs TRBV29-1 and TRBJ2-3; D gene uncertain. Between the trimmed V and J ends, which lost 6 bases and 4 bases, there was a span of 17 bases. CDR1 is SQVTM, CDR2 ANQGSEA, per germline. This CDR3 is 14 amino acids long. CDR3 region: CSVPKERTPDTQYF. The CDR3 region has the DNA TGCAGCGTCCCTAAAGAGCGCACTCCAGATACGCAGTATTTT.

The CDR3, as DNA: TGTGCCAGCAGTCCGGGACGGACTCCTTACGAGCAGTACTTC. Its translation: CASSPGRTPYEQYF. This chain joins TRBV6-5 and TRBJ2-7, with D possibly being TRBD1 or TRBD2 (5 bases each). Trimming stripped 5 bases from V and 4 bases from J, with 15 bases between. The CDR3 is 14 residues long. Germline V gene lookup returns CDR1 MNHEY and CDR2 SVGAGI.

A single count supports this clonotype. V gene TRBV5-1 combines with J gene TRBJ2-3; 7 nucleotides line up with TRBD1. After removal of 0 bases from V and 0 bases from J, the junction contained 4 bases not matched to a gene. The CDR3 is made up of 16 amino acids. Per the germline V gene, CDR1 is SGHRS and CDR2 is YFSETQ. DNA for the CDR3: TGCGCCAGCAGCTTGGGGACAGGATTAAGCACAGATACGCAGTATTTT. Encoded protein: CASSLGTGLSTDTQYF.

This clonotype was seen only once. The rearrangement joins TRBV28 to TRBJ2-5, with D unclear. CDR1 and CDR2 (germline): MDHEN, SYDVKM. The CDR3 is 16 amino acids. Trimming stripped 0 bases from V and 5 bases from J, with 16 bases between. The CDR3 coding sequence is TGTGCCAGCAGTTTATGGAGCTTGGGCCCCATGGAGACCCAGTACTTC. Translating gives CASSLWSLGPMETQYF.

This clonotype was seen a few times. The CDR3 loop reads CASSLRDSSSNQPQHF. The CDR3 coding sequence is TGTGCCAGCAGTTTAAGGGACAGCTCCAGCAATCAGCCCCAGCATTTT. The chain couples TRBV12-3 or TRBV12-4 to TRBJ1-5; TRBD1 matches 7 bases. The CDR3 runs 16 residues. With 2 bases clipped from V and 1 base from J, the junction kept 5 bases outside the gene matches.